This is a list of T cell receptor beta chains from one sample in a study of cytotoxic CD8 clonotypes in ibrutinib-treated CLL. The assay was immunoSEQ multiplex PCR, and TCRdb's table has in-frame clones only and misses some. The sample consists of some 130,000 clones, approximately 85% of them appearing once. The specimen comprised PBMCs, sampled after 24 months of ibrutinib treatment. Receptors originate from a human donor with chronic lymphocytic leukemia. Each CDR3 is given with its conserved first and last residue. A D gene is named only where the DNA matches it firmly. Clone size is not always given. Where it is, it says once, few, many or a class for expanded clones.

>NA|TRBV5-4|15|TRBJ2-7|NA
TGTGCCAGCAGCCGCCAGTCAACAGGGTCCTACGAGCAGTACTTC
CASSRQSTGSYEQYF
>NA|TRBV7-6|14|TRBJ2-7|NA
TGTGCCAGCAGCTTAGGGGACACTCGCTACGAGCAGTACTTC
CASSLGDTRYEQYF
>NA|TRBV7-9|18|TRBJ1-1|NA
TGTGCCAGCAGCTTGACTGCTGGGTCGATAAAAAGGAACACTGAAGCTTTCTTT
CASSLTAGSIKRNTEAFF
>NA|TRBV2|13|TRBJ1-2|many
TGTGCCAGCAGCCCGGACAGTAACTATGGCTACACCTTC
CASSPDSNYGYTF
>NA|TRBV21-1|11|TRBJ2-1|NA
TGTGCCAGCAGCACGCACAATGAGCAGTTCTTC
CASSTHNEQFF
>NA|TRBV19|15|TRBJ1-2|once
TGTGCCAGTAGTATTCCCCGGGCCGCCCCTTATGGCTACACCTTC
CASSIPRAAPYGYTF
>NA|TRBV19|14|TRBJ2-2|NA
TGTGCCAGTAGTACGAAGACCTCGTCCGGGGAGCTGTTTTTT
CASSTKTSSGELFF
>NA|TRBV7-9|15|TRBJ1-4|NA
TGTGCCAGCAGCATCGATGCTGGGTTCTCGGGAAAACTGTTTTTT
CASSIDAGFSGKLFF
>NA|TRBV15|15|TRBJ2-5|NA
TGTGCCACCAGCAGAGATCCAGGGCCCCAAGAGACCCAGTACTTC
CATSRDPGPQETQYF
>NA|TRBV23-1|12|TRBJ1-1|NA
TGCGCCAGCATGATGGGGGGCGTCAGGGCTTTCTTT
CASMMGGVRAFF